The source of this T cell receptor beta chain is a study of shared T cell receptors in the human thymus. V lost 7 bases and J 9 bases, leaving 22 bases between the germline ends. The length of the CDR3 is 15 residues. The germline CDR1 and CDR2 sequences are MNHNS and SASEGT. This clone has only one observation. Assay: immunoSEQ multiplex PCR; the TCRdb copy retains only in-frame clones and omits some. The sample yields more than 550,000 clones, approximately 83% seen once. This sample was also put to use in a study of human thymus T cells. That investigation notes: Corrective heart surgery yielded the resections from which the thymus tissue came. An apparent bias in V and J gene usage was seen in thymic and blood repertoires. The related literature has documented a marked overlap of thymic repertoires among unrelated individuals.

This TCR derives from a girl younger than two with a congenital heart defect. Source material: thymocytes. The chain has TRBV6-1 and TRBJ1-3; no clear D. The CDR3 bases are TGTGCCAGCATGAACTCTGGGGAGTCGAGGGTCACCATATATTTT. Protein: CASMNSGESRVTIYF.